Following are 17 T cell receptor beta chains from one sample sequenced in a study of graft-versus-host responses after intestinal transplantation. Their specific antigens are unknown. The repertoire was sequenced with immunoSEQ multiplex PCR; TCRdb's copy has only in-frame clones and lacks some. Of about 90,000 clones listed, approximately 90% are singletons. Material: unstimulated CD4+ T cells sorted from spleen or lymph node cells, obtained before transplant. The receptors come from a human donor who was the organ donor for an intestinal transplant.

The V gene is TRBV27, the J gene TRBJ2-5; TRBD2 aligns across 7 bases. Germline V gene lookup returns CDR1 MNHEY and CDR2 SMNVEV (reference sequence). The CDR3 length is 14 residues. With 2 bases clipped from V and 5 bases from J, the junction kept 5 bases outside the gene matches. The CDR3 here is CASSLRQGGETQYF. The CDR3 DNA follows: TGTGCCAGCAGTTTAAGGCAGGGAGGGGAGACCCAGTACTTC.

This chain links TRBV7-9 with TRBJ2-2; D is undetermined. This CDR3 contains 14 residues. Germline CDR1 reads SEHNR; CDR2 reads FQNEAQ (reference sequence). Trimming shortened V by 1 base and J by 4 bases, and 7 bases separated the two germline ends. The CDR3 loop is CASSLDGFTGELFF. The CDR3 DNA reads TGTGCCAGCAGCTTAGACGGTTTCACCGGGGAGCTGTTTTTT.

The chain recombines TRBV4-1 with TRBJ1-2; D is perhaps TRBD1 (6 bases). This CDR3 has 16 amino acids. Trimming stripped 1 base from V and 4 bases from J, with 16 bases between. CDR1 and CDR2 from the germline V gene are MGHRA and YSYEKL. Here the CDR3 DNA reads TGCGCCAGCAGCCAAGGGATCACAGGGATCCCCTATGGCTACACCTTC. Residues: CASSQGITGIPYGYTF.

The chain links TRBV25-1 to TRBJ1-5; TRBD1 might be the D (6 bases). Germline CDR1 and CDR2: MGHDK and SYGVNS. CDR3 length equals 15 residues. The V and J ends lost 1 base and 5 bases respectively, with 12 bases between them. The CDR3 nucleotides are TGTGCCAGCAGTGAATTTGGGGGCCCGGATCAGCCCCAGCATTTT. The encoded protein is CASSEFGGPDQPQHF.

The chain is built from TRBV10-3 and TRBJ1-3, with 8 positions matching TRBD1. After removal of 10 bases from V and 0 bases from J, the junction contained 14 bases not matched to a gene. CDR3 length: 17 residues. Germline V lookup: CDR1 ENHRY, CDR2 SYGVKD. The CDR3 region has the DNA TGTGCCAGCGGGATGGCAACAGGGGGAGACTCTGGAAACACCATATATTTT. This gives the protein CASGMATGGDSGNTIYF.

The chain uses TRBV2 and TRBJ2-3; tentative D call: TRBD2 (6 bases). The germline V gene encodes CDR1 SNHLY and CDR2 FYNNEI. V was pared by 7 bases and J by 1 base, with 12 bases between. There are 14 residues in the CDR3. CDR3 region: CASKEGVGTDTQYF. The CDR3 DNA sequence: TGTGCCAGCAAGGAGGGTGTGGGCACAGATACGCAGTATTTT.

V gene TRBV21-1 combines with J gene TRBJ1-1. TRBV21-1 is shown as a pseudogene. The CDR3 totals 17 residues. The CDR3, as DNA: TGTGCCAGCAGCAAAGTAGTGTGCGGGGGAAAGATCACTGAAGCTTTCTTT. Translated, it gives CASSKVVCGGKITEAFF.

The CDR3 DNA reads as TGTGCCAGCAGCTTGGGGAGCAAGCAGTACTTC. Translated, it gives CASSLGSKQYF. The chain employs TRBV7-3 and TRBJ2-7, with D possibly TRBD2 on 5 matching bases. There are 11 residues in the CDR3. The V end lost 3 bases, the J end lost 8 bases, and 8 bases lay between the germline ends. Germline assignment: CDR1 SGHTA and CDR2 FQGTGA.

The J gene is TRBJ2-7, the V gene TRBV18, with 8 bases identical to TRBD1. Germline CDR1 is KGHSH and CDR2 is LQKENI. V shed 6 bases and J 0 bases; nucleotides not matched to a gene: 7. The CDR3 has 15 residues. CDR3 residues: CASSLGTGFSYEQYF. CDR3 sequence (DNA): TGTGCCAGCTCCCTCGGGACAGGCTTCTCCTACGAGCAGTACTTC.

This clone is a singleton in its sample. The chain has TRBV5-1 and TRBJ1-6; 7 bases are shared with TRBD1. V lost 0 bases to trimming and J lost 3 bases; unmatched junction nucleotides: 0. This CDR3 contains 15 residues. Germline V lookup: CDR1 SGHRS, CDR2 YFSETQ. Written as DNA, the CDR3 is TGCGCCAGCAGCTTGGACAGGGGCTATAATTCACCCCTCCACTTT. Residues: CASSLDRGYNSPLHF.

The gene calls are TRBV5-1 and TRBJ2-6, with no clear D. Deletions cut 2 bases from V and 0 bases from J, with 15 bases between. The length of the CDR3 is 18 residues. Per germline, CDR1 SGHRS and CDR2 YFSETQ. In nucleotides, the CDR3 is TGCGCCAGCAGCTTAACGAGTTCCCTAAGCTCTGGGGCCAACGTCCTGACTTTC. Translated, it gives CASSLTSSLSSGANVLTF.

The CDR3 sequence: CASSLSGGGSTDTQYF. Here the CDR3 DNA reads TGTGCCAGCTCCCTATCCGGCGGGGGAAGCACAGATACGCAGTATTTT. V usage is TRBV18 and J usage is TRBJ2-3, with 7 bases fitting TRBD2. With 6 bases clipped from V and 0 bases from J, the junction kept 9 bases outside the gene matches. This CDR3 has 16 residues. CDR1 is KGHSH, CDR2 LQKENI, per germline.

The rearrangement uses TRBV30 and TRBJ2-7, with D possibly matching TRBD1 (6 bases). The CDR3 runs to 16 residues. CDR1 GTSNPN and CDR2 SVGIG come from the germline V gene (reference sequence). The germline V and J ends were trimmed by 4 bases and 3 bases, with 22 bases remaining between them. CDR3 protein: CAWKSTVTRGRYEQYF. The CDR3 nucleotides read TGTGCCTGGAAATCGACTGTTACCAGGGGACGCTACGAGCAGTACTTC.

The CDR3 sequence: CATSGQNSYEQYF. The DNA of the CDR3 is TGTGCCACCTCAGGACAGAACTCCTACGAGCAGTACTTC. V is TRBV6-1 and J is TRBJ2-7; possible D gene TRBD1, 6 bases. CDR1 is MNHNS and CDR2 is SASEGT in the germline V gene. This CDR3 spans 13 amino acids. V dropped 10 bases and J dropped 0 bases, with 13 bases sitting between them.

V usage is TRBV30 and J usage is TRBJ2-5; D is unresolved. The CDR3 has 13 residues. The germline V gene encodes CDR1 GTSNPN and CDR2 SVGIG (reference sequence). Between the trimmed V and J ends, which lost 5 bases and 9 bases, there was a span of 19 bases. The CDR3 DNA reads as TGTGCCTGGGCAGCGTCTTCATCTAAGTCCCAGTACTTC. Translated: CAWAASSSKSQYF.

This chain links TRBV20-1 with TRBJ2-7; no reliable D call. The V gene's germline CDR1 is DFQATT and CDR2 SNEGSKA (reference sequence). With 1 base removed from V and 2 bases from J, the gap between germline ends came to 3 bases. The CDR3 spans 11 residues. CDR3 protein: CSARAAYEQYF. The CDR3 DNA sequence: TGCAGTGCTAGAGCCGCCTACGAGCAGTACTTC.

The rearrangement uses TRBV4-1 and TRBJ2-7; D is perhaps TRBD1 (6 bases). V was shortened by 1 base and J by 2 bases, with 18 bases between the two germline ends. This CDR3 has 17 residues. Germline CDR1 reads MGHRA; CDR2 reads YSYEKL. The CDR3 here is CASSQVLTGGPTYEQYF. Written as DNA, the CDR3 is TGCGCCAGCAGCCAAGTTTTGACAGGTGGTCCTACCTACGAGCAGTACTTC.